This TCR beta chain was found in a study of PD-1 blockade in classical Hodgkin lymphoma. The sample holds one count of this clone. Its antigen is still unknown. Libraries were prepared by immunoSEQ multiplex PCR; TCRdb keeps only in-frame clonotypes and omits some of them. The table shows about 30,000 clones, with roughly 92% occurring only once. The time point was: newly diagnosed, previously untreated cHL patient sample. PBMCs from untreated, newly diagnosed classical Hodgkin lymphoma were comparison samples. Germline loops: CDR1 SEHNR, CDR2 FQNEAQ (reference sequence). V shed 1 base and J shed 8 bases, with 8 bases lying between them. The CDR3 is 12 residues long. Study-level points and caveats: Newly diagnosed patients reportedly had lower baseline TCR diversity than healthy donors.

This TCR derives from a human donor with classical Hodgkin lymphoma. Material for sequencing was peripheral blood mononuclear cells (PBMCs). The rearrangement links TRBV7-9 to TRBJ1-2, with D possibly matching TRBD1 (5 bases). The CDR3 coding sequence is TGTGCCAGCAGCTTAGAACAGGAAGGCTACACCTTC. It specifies CASSLEQEGYTF.